The 11 T cell receptor beta chains below all came from one sample that was sequenced in a study of PD-L1 blockade in urothelial cancer. Clones were sequenced by immunoSEQ multiplex PCR, and TCRdb holds only the in-frame ones, with some missing. The table has 35,000 to 45,000 clones, around four fifths seen once; the top ten hold 10%. As to time point: peripheral blood 6 weeks after treatment start. This sample comprised PBMCs, obtained around atezolizumab (anti-PD-L1) treatment. These receptors came from a man aged 40-50 years with urothelial cancer.

Sample share makes this clone large. The chain employs TRBV5-1 and TRBJ1-1, with 8 nucleotides matching TRBD1. Germline V gene lookup returns CDR1 SGHRS and CDR2 YFSETQ. CDR3 length: 16 residues. V dropped 0 bases and J dropped 4; count of bases not matched to a gene: 8. CDR3 sequence (DNA): TGCGCCAGCAGCTTGGGGTCAGGGGGCCCGTTCACTGAAGCTTTCTTT. Its translation: CASSLGSGGPFTEAFF. Filled out from reference TRBV5-1 and TRBJ1-1, the complete variable domain reads KAGVTQTPRYLIKTRGQQVTLSCSPISGHRSVSWYQQTPGQGLQFLFEYFSETQRNKGNFPGRFSGRQFSNSRSEMNVSTLELGDSALYLCASSLGSGGPFTEAFFGQGTRLTVV.

This chain connects TRBV9 to TRBJ2-1, with D maybe TRBD2 (5 bases). Germline V gives CDR1 SGDLS, CDR2 YYNGEE. CDR3 length: 15 amino acids. Trimming cost V 2 bases and J 2 bases, with 11 bases left between them. CDR3 DNA sequence: TGTGCCAGCAGCGTCGGACTCTCCCCCTACAATGAGCAGTTCTTC. Its translation: CASSVGLSPYNEQFF. The full variable domain, its missing parts supplied by reference TRBV9 and TRBJ2-1, is DSGVTQTPKHLITATGQRVTLRCSPRSGDLSVYWYQQSLDQGLQFLIQYYNGEERAKGNILERFSAQQFPDLHSELNLSSLELGDSALYFCASSVGLSPYNEQFFGPGTRLTVL.

This chain uses TRBV6-5 with TRBJ2-7; D perhaps matches TRBD1 (5 bases). This CDR3 has 16 amino acids. Germline CDR1 reads MNHEY; CDR2 reads SVGAGI. Trimming took off 0 bases at V and 4 bases at J, with 16 bases between the two ends. CDR3 in DNA: TGTGCCAGCAGTTACTCGGGGCAGGGCCCGTTTTACGAGCAGTACTTC. It encodes CASSYSGQGPFYEQYF.

CDR3 nucleotide sequence: TGTGCCAGCAGCCAAGAGAGGGTACCTCAAGAGACCCAGTACTTC. Protein sequence: CASSQERVPQETQYF. The V call is TRBV4-2, the J call TRBJ2-5; weak D call: TRBD2 (5 bases). Per the germline V gene, CDR1 is LGHNA and CDR2 is YNFKEQ. Between the trimmed V and J ends, which lost 0 bases and 2 bases, there was a span of 10 bases. This CDR3 is 15 amino acids long.

V usage is TRBV28 and J usage is TRBJ2-2, with unresolved D. V was shortened by 6 bases and J by 7 bases, with 9 bases between the two germline ends. The CDR3 covers 12 residues. Per the germline V gene, CDR1 is MDHEN and CDR2 is SYDVKM. The CDR3 region has the DNA TGTGCCAGCAGCCCATTAGACGGGGAGCTGTTTTTT. This gives the protein CASSPLDGELFF.

The chain links TRBV29-1 to TRBJ2-1; 12 bases are shared with TRBD2. V trimming: 4 bases; J trimming: 6 bases; junction bases outside the gene matches: 22. Germline loops: CDR1 SQVTM, CDR2 ANQGSEA. CDR3 size: 20 residues. Here the CDR3 DNA reads TGCAGCGTTGGGGACTTTTGGACTAGCGGGAACGGTCTTCTCGCCAATGAGCAGTTCTTC. Translation: CSVGDFWTSGNGLLANEQFF.

The V gene is TRBV7-6, the J gene TRBJ1-4; 8 nucleotides line up with TRBD1. V lost 1 base to trimming and J lost 6 bases; unmatched junction nucleotides: 7. Germline assignment: CDR1 SGHVS and CDR2 FNYEAQ. The CDR3 is made up of 16 amino acids. DNA for the CDR3: TGTGCCAGCAGCTTAGACGGTTCAGGGGGCTATGAAAAACTGTTTTTT. It encodes CASSLDGSGGYEKLFF.

CDR3 region: CASSAGLAANTGELFF. The CDR3 coding sequence is TGTGCCAGCAGCGCGGGACTAGCGGCGAACACCGGGGAGCTGTTTTTT. The rearrangement joins TRBV11-2 to TRBJ2-2, with 11 bases fitting TRBD2. Trimming cost V 5 bases and J 0 bases; bases outside gene matches: 2. This CDR3 contains 16 residues. Germline V CDR1 and CDR2: SGHAT, FQNNGV.

The V and J genes are TRBV10-1 and TRBJ1-2; 11 bases agree with TRBD1. The CDR3 runs 16 residues. With V trimmed by 11 bases and J by 2 bases, 13 bases remained unmatched. Per the germline V gene, CDR1 is WNHNN and CDR2 is SYGVQD (reference sequence). The CDR3 is CAGPGQGADRNYGYTF. The CDR3 bases are TGCGCCGGCCCCGGACAGGGGGCAGATCGAAACTATGGCTACACCTTC.

V gene TRBV7-3 combines with J gene TRBJ1-1; a weak D match, TRBD1 (5 bases). The germline V gene encodes CDR1 SGHTA and CDR2 FQGTGA. This CDR3 contains 13 residues. Trimming removed 4 bases from V and 1 base from J, with 7 bases in between. CDR3 DNA: TGTGCCAGCAGCTCGGGGGGGAACACTGAAGCTTTCTTT. Residues: CASSSGGNTEAFF.

The rearrangement links TRBV4-2 to TRBJ2-6, with TRBD2 as a possible D gene (6 bases). The CDR3 runs 15 residues. Trimming left V 4 bases short and J 1 base short, with 8 bases between. Per germline, CDR1 LGHNA and CDR2 YNFKEQ. The CDR3 DNA sequence: TGTGCCAGCAGCCGCGGGGTTTCTGGGGCCAACGTCCTGACTTTC. Translating it yields CASSRGVSGANVLTF.